This T cell receptor (beta chain) was identified during a study of CD8+CD57+ T cells in acquired aplastic anemia. On the study more broadly: On average, sorted CD4+ and CD8+ cells gave roughly 3 ug of DNA. Average CD4+ read depth in healthy donors was around 10 million reads. Study outcomes and limitations: Patients and healthy controls showed no significant CD8+ Simpson's diversity difference.

This clonotype was picked up many times. What it binds is unknown. Genomic DNA served as template for TCR beta VDJ and CDR3 profiling. From the reads, TCRdb called clonotypes with MiXCR, one entry per CDR3 protein. The data contain over 100,000 distinct CDR3 sequences, 40% to 45% of them singletons. The CDR3 sequence is 14 residues long. The V and J ends lost 2 bases and 5 bases respectively, with 13 bases between them. Germline-derived CDR1 and CDR2 are MNHNS and SASEGT. The TCR sequence derives from a human donor in good health, serving as a control. Sequenced input: sorted CD4+, CD8+, or CD8+CD57+ T cells (not recorded which) from PBMCs. The chain combines TRBV6-1 with TRBJ2-7; D may be TRBD1 (6 bases). The CDR3: CASSEPGTGNEQYF. In DNA, the CDR3 is TGTGCCAGCAGTGAACCAGGCACAGGGAACGAGCAGTACTTC.